The 23 T cell receptor beta chains presented below share a single source sample, sequenced in a study of T cell responses to AZD1222 COVID-19 vaccine. Produced via immunoSEQ multiplex PCR; TCRdb's table is partial and in-frame only. The table lists 73,000 or so clones, 80% of them singletons. The sample was peripheral blood, taken 28 days after the second AZD1222 dose. These receptor sequences come from an adult who received the AZD1222 COVID-19 vaccine.

The CDR3 DNA reads as TGTGCCAGCAGCTATGCAGGGACTAGGCAAGAGACCCAGTACTTC. Protein sequence: CASSYAGTRQETQYF. The chain is built from TRBV28 and TRBJ2-5; 8 nucleotides match TRBD2. Germline V gene sequence: CDR1 MDHEN, CDR2 SYDVKM. Losses at the gene ends were 6 bases for V and 2 bases for J; bases not matched to a gene: 8. CDR3 size: 15 residues. The full variable domain, its missing parts supplied by reference TRBV28 and TRBJ2-5, is DVKVTQSSRYLVKRTGEKVFLECVQDMDHENMFWYRQDPGLGLRLIYFSYDVKMKEKGDIPEGYSVSREKKERFSLILESASTNQTSMYLCASSYAGTRQETQYFGPGTRLLVL.

The V call is TRBV11-3, the J call TRBJ2-2; D may be TRBD2 (7 bases). Germline CDR1 is SGHNT and CDR2 is YENEEA. CDR3 length: 17 residues. V lost 6 bases and J lost 5, with 22 bases in between. The CDR3 region has the DNA TGTGCCAGCAGTCACCTTGGGGGGGCCCGAGGAACCGGGGAGCTGTTTTTT. Its translation: CASSHLGGARGTGELFF. Looking up the rest from reference TRBV11-3 and TRBJ2-2 gives the full variable domain: EAGVVQSPRYKIIEKKQPVAFWCNPISGHNTLYWYLQNLGQGPELLIRYENEEAVDDSQLPKDRFSAERLKGVDSTLKIQPAELGDSAVYLCASSHLGGARGTGELFFGEGSRLTVL.

The chain joins TRBV7-2 to TRBJ2-7; tentative D call: TRBD2 (7 bases). The CDR3 covers 13 residues. The V gene's germline CDR1 is SGHTA and CDR2 FQGNSA. Trimming cost V 6 bases and J 6 bases, with 15 bases left between them. The CDR3 region is CASRPGGGPEQYF. The CDR3 DNA follows: TGTGCCAGCAGACCCGGCGGGGGCCCCGAGCAGTACTTC.

The chain's CDR3 is CASSYGITNEKLFF. The CDR3 nucleotides read TGTGCCAGTTCCTACGGGATAACTAATGAAAAACTGTTTTTT. The gene calls are TRBV19 and TRBJ1-4, with unresolved D. V gave up 8 bases and J gave up 1 base, with 11 bases separating them. Germline V gene sequence: CDR1 LNHDA, CDR2 SQIVND (reference sequence). The CDR3 has 14 amino acids. Supplemented by reference TRBV19 and TRBJ1-4, the full variable domain reads DGGITQSPKYLFRKEGQNVTLSCEQNLNHDAMYWYRQDPGQGLRLIYYSQIVNDFQKGDIAEGYSVSREKKESFPLTVTSAQKNPTAFYLCASSYGITNEKLFFGSGTQLSVL.

This clone was counted a few times. The CDR3 DNA reads as TGCGCCAGCAGCTTGGAGGGTCAAGGAGACTATGGCTACACCTTC. The encoded protein is CASSLEGQGDYGYTF. The J gene is TRBJ1-2, the V gene TRBV5-1; D not certain. The ends were cut back, 0 bases at V and 3 bases at J, with 12 bases in the middle. The V gene's germline CDR1 is SGHRS and CDR2 YFSETQ. CDR3 length: 15 amino acids.

The chain carries TRBV9 and TRBJ1-6; D might be TRBD1 (5 bases). From germline, CDR1 is SGDLS and CDR2 YYNGEE. This CDR3 is built from 14 residues. The germline V and J ends were trimmed by 4 bases and 7 bases, with 12 bases remaining between them. The CDR3 loop is CASSPGEVNSPLHF. In DNA form, the CDR3 reads TGTGCCAGCAGCCCGGGGGAGGTGAATTCACCCCTCCACTTT.

V is TRBV2 and J is TRBJ2-7; D gene uncertain. Trimming shortened V by 1 base and J by 4 bases, and 2 bases separated the two germline ends. The germline V gene encodes CDR1 SNHLY and CDR2 FYNNEI. This CDR3 has 11 residues. The CDR3 here is CASSEGYEQYF. The CDR3 DNA reads as TGTGCCAGCAGTGAAGGGTACGAGCAGTACTTC.

The rearrangement joins TRBV19 to TRBJ1-5; no reliable D call. V dropped 1 base and J dropped 0 bases, with 7 bases sitting between them. The CDR3 loop spans 15 amino acids. The germline gives CDR1 LNHDA, CDR2 SQIVND (reference sequence). CDR3 DNA sequence: TGTGCCAGTAGTATAGTCCACGATAGCAATCAGCCCCAGCATTTT. As protein: CASSIVHDSNQPQHF.

This chain joins TRBV27 and TRBJ2-2; 9 bases are a match to TRBD2. CDR1 is MNHEY and CDR2 is SMNVEV in the germline V gene (reference sequence). This CDR3 has 16 amino acids. V dropped 7 bases and J dropped 2; count of bases not matched to a gene: 8. Here the CDR3 DNA reads TGTGCCAGCACCTTTTTGACTAGCGGAAACACCGGGGAGCTGTTTTTT. Translation: CASTFLTSGNTGELFF.

This clone showed up just once. The rearrangement links TRBV11-2 to TRBJ1-4, with TRBD1 as a possible D gene (5 bases). The germline gives CDR1 SGHAT, CDR2 FQNNGV. This CDR3 region has 14 residues. The ends were cut back, 3 bases at V and 7 bases at J, with 12 bases in the middle. This chain's CDR3 is CASSFVGGSEKLFF. CDR3 DNA: TGTGCCAGCAGCTTCGTCGGGGGGAGTGAAAAACTGTTTTTT.

This chain's CDR3 is CASSVQVSGNTIYF. The CDR3 DNA reads TGTGCCAGCAGCGTACAGGTCTCTGGAAACACCATATATTTT. This chain links TRBV7-9 with TRBJ1-3; a possible D gene is TRBD1 (5 bases). The germline gives CDR1 SEHNR, CDR2 FQNEAQ (reference sequence). This CDR3 is 14 amino acids long. The V end lost 5 bases, the J end lost 0 bases, and 8 bases lay between the germline ends. The variable domain in full, with the rest retrieved from reference TRBV7-9 and TRBJ1-3, is DTGVSQNPRHKITKRGQNVTFRCDPISEHNRLYWYRQTLGQGPEFLTYFQNEAQLEKSRLLSDRFSAERPKGSFSTLEIQRTEQGDSAMYLCASSVQVSGNTIYFGEGSWLTVV.

The CDR3 DNA is TGTGCCAGCAGGGACGGGAACAATCAGCCCCAGCATTTT. It encodes CASRDGNNQPQHF. V usage is TRBV7-9 and J usage is TRBJ1-5; no firm D call. Trimming removed 6 bases at V and 3 bases at J, with 9 bases between. The CDR3 has 13 amino acids. Germline V lookup: CDR1 SEHNR, CDR2 FQNEAQ (reference sequence).

This chain uses TRBV2 with TRBJ1-2, with 8 bases fitting TRBD1. Trimming cost V 4 bases and J 6 bases; bases outside gene matches: 13. The CDR3 length is 16 residues. Per germline, CDR1 SNHLY and CDR2 FYNNEI. In nucleotides, the CDR3 is TGTGCCAGCAGTGGACGTCGGGCAGGGGGCTTAGATGGCTACACCTTC. This gives the protein CASSGRRAGGLDGYTF.

The rearrangement uses TRBV7-9 and TRBJ2-3, with D unclear. The CDR3 is 12 residues long. V lost 0 bases to trimming and J lost 3 bases, with 1 base between them. CDR1 SEHNR and CDR2 FQNEAQ come from the germline V gene (reference sequence). The CDR3 here is CASSLATDTQYF. CDR3 nucleotides: TGTGCCAGCAGCTTAGCGACAGATACGCAGTATTTT.

This chain joins TRBV19 and TRBJ2-1; 11 bases are shared with TRBD1. Germline V lookup: CDR1 LNHDA, CDR2 SQIVND (reference sequence). Trimming at V came to 5 bases and at J to 7 bases, leaving 4 bases not matched to a gene. This CDR3 is 14 amino acids long. The CDR3 spells CASSGTGGRNEQFF. CDR3 nucleotide sequence: TGTGCCAGTAGTGGGACAGGGGGGCGAAATGAGCAGTTCTTC.

This rearrangement joins TRBV5-1 to TRBJ2-1, with TRBD2 matching 7 bases. This CDR3 contains 18 residues. Germline loops: CDR1 SGHRS, CDR2 YFSETQ. The V segment lost 0 bases and the J segment 10 bases; nucleotides outside the gene matches: 19. In nucleotides, the CDR3 is TGCGCCAGCAGCTTGGGTCGGTATGCGGGAGCGCGTCTTGTGGAGCAGTTCTTC. Its translation is CASSLGRYAGARLVEQFF.

The chain recombines TRBV11-3 with TRBJ1-1; tentatively, D is TRBD1 (6 bases). CDR1 SGHNT and CDR2 YENEEA come from the germline V gene. The CDR3 runs to 13 residues. V shed 5 bases and J shed 6 bases, with 13 bases lying between them. In DNA, the CDR3 is TGTGCCAGCAGCCCCCGAAGGGGGGCTGAAGCTTTCTTT. Its protein product is CASSPRRGAEAFF.

The gene calls are TRBV2 and TRBJ2-1, with D perhaps TRBD2 (5 bases). The germline CDR1 and CDR2 sequences are SNHLY and FYNNEI. Trimming cost V 2 bases and J 6 bases, with 20 bases left between them. The CDR3 covers 17 residues. DNA for the CDR3: TGTGCCAGCAGTGAAATGGAACCGGGATCCGCACTCAATGAGCAGTTCTTC. Amino acid sequence: CASSEMEPGSALNEQFF.

This sequence joins TRBV7-9 and TRBJ1-1; tentatively, D is TRBD1 (5 bases). Germline V gene sequence: CDR1 SEHNR, CDR2 FQNEAQ (reference sequence). The CDR3 contains 15 residues. The germline V and J ends were trimmed by 0 bases and 7 bases, with 15 bases remaining between them. The CDR3 DNA reads as TGTGCCAGCAGCTTAGCGAAGGTCGACAGAAGTGAAGCTTTCTTT. It translates to CASSLAKVDRSEAFF. The entire variable domain, with the rest obtained from reference TRBV7-9 and TRBJ1-1, is as follows: DTGVSQNPRHKITKRGQNVTFRCDPISEHNRLYWYRQTLGQGPEFLTYFQNEAQLEKSRLLSDRFSAERPKGSFSTLEIQRTEQGDSAMYLCASSLAKVDRSEAFFGQGTRLTVV.

The genes are TRBV5-5 and TRBJ1-6; TRBD1 agrees at 7 bases. Trimming cost V 4 bases and J 7 bases; bases outside gene matches: 11. The CDR3 spans 16 residues. Germline CDR1 and CDR2: SGHKS and YYEKEE (reference sequence). The CDR3 bases are TGTGCCAGCAGCCGAACACGACAGGGCGAAAATTCACCCCTCCACTTT. Amino acids: CASSRTRQGENSPLHF.

The genes are TRBV18 and TRBJ2-5; D ambiguous. The CDR3 is made up of 13 amino acids. V lost 6 bases to trimming and J lost 2 bases, with 10 bases between them. From germline, CDR1 is KGHSH and CDR2 LQKENI. The chain's CDR3 is CASSQEPQETQYF. In DNA form, the CDR3 reads TGTGCCAGCTCTCAGGAACCTCAAGAGACCCAGTACTTC.

This clone showed up just once. The J gene is TRBJ1-1, the V gene TRBV7-3; D unclear. This CDR3 region has 13 residues. The V end lost 2 bases, the J end lost 3 bases, and 7 bases lay between the germline ends. Germline loops: CDR1 SGHTA, CDR2 FQGTGA. CDR3 in DNA: TGTGCCAGCAGCTTACAGGTGGACACTGAAGCTTTCTTT. As protein: CASSLQVDTEAFF.

V usage is TRBV11-2 and J usage is TRBJ1-6, with unresolved D. Germline V gene data show CDR1 as SGHAT and CDR2 as FQNNGV. CDR3 length equals 12 residues. Deletions cut 5 bases from V and 9 bases from J, with 8 bases between. Here the CDR3 reads CASSLAFSPLHF. DNA for the CDR3: TGTGCCAGCAGCCTAGCGTTTTCACCCCTCCACTTT.